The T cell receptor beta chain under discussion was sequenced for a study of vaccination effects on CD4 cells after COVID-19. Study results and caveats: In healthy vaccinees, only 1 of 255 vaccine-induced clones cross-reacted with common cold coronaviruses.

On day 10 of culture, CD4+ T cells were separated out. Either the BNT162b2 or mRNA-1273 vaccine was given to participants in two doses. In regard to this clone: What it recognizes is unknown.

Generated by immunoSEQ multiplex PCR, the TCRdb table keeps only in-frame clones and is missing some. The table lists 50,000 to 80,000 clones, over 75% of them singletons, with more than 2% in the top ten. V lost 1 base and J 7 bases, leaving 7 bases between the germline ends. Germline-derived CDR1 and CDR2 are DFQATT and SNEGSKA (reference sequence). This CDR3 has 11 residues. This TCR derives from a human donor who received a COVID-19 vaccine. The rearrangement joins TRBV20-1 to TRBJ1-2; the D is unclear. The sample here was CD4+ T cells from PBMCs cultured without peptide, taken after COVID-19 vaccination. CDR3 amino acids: CSARGEAGYTF. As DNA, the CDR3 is TGCAGTGCTAGAGGGGAGGCTGGCTACACCTTC.